Each of the 4 T cell receptor beta chains below was sequenced from the same sample in a study of healthy donors' naive CD4 and CD8 T cells. Starting from 500 ng of total RNA, TCR libraries were made with linear amplification. TCRdb reanalysed the reads using MiXCR and keeps one entry per CDR3 protein. The repertoire holds around 200,000 distinct CDR3 sequences, under 85% seen once, with about 2.4% in the top ten. Sample: naive CD4+ and CD8+ T cells sorted from blood, pooled from several donors. These receptors came from a pool of human donors in good health; the sample pools cells from several healthy donors.

This clonotype was counted only a few times. This chain links TRBV29-1 with TRBJ1-1, with D tentatively TRBD1 (5 bases). Trimming shortened V by 4 bases and J by 6 bases, and 12 bases separated the two germline ends. Germline V gene sequence: CDR1 SQVTM, CDR2 ANQGSEA. The CDR3 runs to 12 residues. The CDR3 bases are TGCAGCGTTGCTCAGGGAGCCGCTGAAGCTTTCTTT. Its protein product is CSVAQGAAEAFF.

This clonotype has a single count. The rearrangement joins TRBV5-1 to TRBJ2-5; 9 nucleotides match TRBD1. J was trimmed by 5 bases and V by 4 bases; bases with no gene match: 9. This CDR3 is built from 15 residues. CDR1 and CDR2 (germline): SGHRS, YFSETQ. The CDR3 reads CASSPGQGRQETQYF. CDR3 coding DNA: TGCGCCAGCAGCCCCGGACAGGGGAGACAGGAGACCCAGTACTTC.

The gene calls are TRBV10-3 and TRBJ2-4; 8 bases agree with TRBD1. Germline loops: CDR1 ENHRY, CDR2 SYGVKD. The CDR3 runs 13 residues. V was pared by 6 bases and J by 4 bases, with 2 bases of the junction left unmatched. The CDR3 DNA reads as TGTGCCATCAGGGGACAGGAGAAAAACATTCAGTACTTC. As protein: CAIRGQEKNIQYF.

The CDR3 spells CASSLQEINEQFF. In DNA form, the CDR3 reads TGTGCCAGCAGCTTACAGGAAATCAATGAGCAGTTCTTC. The chain employs TRBV11-2 and TRBJ2-1; D uncertain. Germline-derived CDR1 and CDR2 are SGHAT and FQNNGV. V was clipped by 2 bases and J by 6 bases, with 8 bases between them. The CDR3 loop spans 13 amino acids.